These 6 T cell receptor beta chains share one sample of origin, sequenced in a study of early T cells in non-severe SARS-CoV-2 infection. One entry per CDR3 protein results from TCRdb running MiXCR on the 5' RACE reads. The sample records around 88,000 distinct CDR3 sequences, around an eighth being singletons. Material: whole blood. These TCRs come from an adult who was a healthcare worker with PCR-confirmed SARS-CoV-2 infection or an uninfected control (not recorded which).

This clonotype came up once. This rearrangement joins TRBV28 to TRBJ1-1, with TRBD1 matching 12 bases. V lost 5 bases, J lost 6 bases, and 10 bases stayed unmatched. This CDR3 region has 16 residues. From germline, CDR1 is MDHEN and CDR2 SYDVKM. In DNA, the CDR3 is TGTGCCAGCAGTACTCTGGGGACAGGGGGCATAGCTGAAGCTTTCTTT. The encoded protein is CASSTLGTGGIAEAFF.

The chain joins TRBV7-3 to TRBJ2-1; 9 bases are a match to TRBD2. This CDR3 comprises 15 residues. CDR1 is SGHTA, CDR2 FQGTGA, per germline. Losses at the gene ends were 5 bases for V and 1 base for J; bases not matched to a gene: 3. Here the CDR3 DNA reads TGTGCCAGCAGCCCTAGCGGGGTTTCCTACAATGAGCAGTTCTTC. It yields the protein CASSPSGVSYNEQFF. The full variable domain, in which reference TRBV7-3 and TRBJ2-1 provide the parts outside the CDR3, is GAGVSQTPSNKVTEKGKYVELRCDPISGHTALYWYRQSLGQGPEFLIYFQGTGAADDSGLPNDRFFAVRPEGSVSTLKIQRTERGDSAVYLCASSPSGVSYNEQFFGPGTRLTVL.

The chain links TRBV11-2 to TRBJ2-3; 8 bases agree with TRBD1. This CDR3 contains 16 residues. The V and J ends lost 7 bases and 3 bases, in that order; junction bases with no gene match: 12. Germline V lookup: CDR1 SGHAT, CDR2 FQNNGV. CDR3 residues: CASIARGRLMTDTQYF. The DNA of the CDR3 is TGTGCCAGCATTGCCAGGGGGCGTCTAATGACAGATACGCAGTATTTT.

Ten or more counts support this clonotype. The V and J genes are TRBV7-9 and TRBJ2-1; the match to TRBD2 covers 7 bases. This CDR3 contains 13 residues. With V trimmed by 8 bases and J by 8 bases, 9 bases remained unmatched. Per the germline V gene, CDR1 is SEHNR and CDR2 is FQNEAQ (reference sequence). In DNA form, the CDR3 reads TGTGCCAGCGGGAGGGGCCCGATCGATGAGCAGTTCTTC. Residues: CASGRGPIDEQFF.

V gene TRBV27 combines with J gene TRBJ2-7; D is uncertain. The V end was cut by 3 bases, the J end by 0 bases, with 9 bases between. The CDR3 length is 14 residues. Germline lookup yields CDR1 MNHEY and CDR2 SMNVEV (reference sequence). CDR3 DNA sequence: TGTGCCAGCAGTTTTGGCAGAAGCTCCTACGAGCAGTACTTC. It translates to CASSFGRSSYEQYF.

The table lists this clonotype with many counts. V gene TRBV11-1 combines with J gene TRBJ2-1, with TRBD1 as a possible D gene (5 bases). The V gene's germline CDR1 is SGHAT and CDR2 FQDESV (reference sequence). Trimming removed 1 base from V and 0 bases from J, with 10 bases in between. This CDR3 spans 16 amino acids. The CDR3 spells CASSLVQGSSYNEQFF. CDR3 nucleotide sequence: TGTGCCAGCAGCTTAGTCCAGGGAAGCTCCTACAATGAGCAGTTCTTC.